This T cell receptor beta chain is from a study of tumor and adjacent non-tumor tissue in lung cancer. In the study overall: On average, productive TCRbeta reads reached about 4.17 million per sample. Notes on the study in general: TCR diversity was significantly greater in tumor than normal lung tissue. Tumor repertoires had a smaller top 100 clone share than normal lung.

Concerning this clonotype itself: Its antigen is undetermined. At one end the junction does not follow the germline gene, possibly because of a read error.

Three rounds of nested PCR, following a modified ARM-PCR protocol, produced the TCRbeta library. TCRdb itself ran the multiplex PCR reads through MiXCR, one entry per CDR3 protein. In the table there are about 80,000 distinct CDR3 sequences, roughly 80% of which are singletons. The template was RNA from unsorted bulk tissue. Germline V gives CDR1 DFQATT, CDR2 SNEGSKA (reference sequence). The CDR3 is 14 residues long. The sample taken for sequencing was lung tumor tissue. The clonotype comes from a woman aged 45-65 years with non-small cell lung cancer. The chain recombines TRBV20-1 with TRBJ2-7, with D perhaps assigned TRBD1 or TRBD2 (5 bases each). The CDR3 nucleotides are TGCAGTGCCCTCCCCGGGACGCAACCCTACGAGCAGTGCTTC. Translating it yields CSALPGTQPYEQCF.